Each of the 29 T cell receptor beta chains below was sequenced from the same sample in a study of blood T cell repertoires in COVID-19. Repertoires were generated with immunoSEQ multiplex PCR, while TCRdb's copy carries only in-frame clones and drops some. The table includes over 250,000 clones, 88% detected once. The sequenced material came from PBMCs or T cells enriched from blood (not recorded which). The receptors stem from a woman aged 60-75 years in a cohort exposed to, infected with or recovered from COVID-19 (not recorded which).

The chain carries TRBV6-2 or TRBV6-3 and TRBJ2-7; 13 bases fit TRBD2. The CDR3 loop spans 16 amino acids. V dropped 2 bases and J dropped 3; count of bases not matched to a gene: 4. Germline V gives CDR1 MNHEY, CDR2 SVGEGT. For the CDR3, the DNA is TGTGCCAGCAGTTACGGGGGACTAGCGGGATTCTACGAGCAGTACTTC. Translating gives CASSYGGLAGFYEQYF.

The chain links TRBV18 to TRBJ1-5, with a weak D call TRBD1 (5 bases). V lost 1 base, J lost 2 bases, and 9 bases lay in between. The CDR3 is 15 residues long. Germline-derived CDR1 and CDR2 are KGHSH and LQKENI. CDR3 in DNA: TGTGCCAGCTCACCACAGTCGGGGGGCAATCAGCCCCAGCATTTT. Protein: CASSPQSGGNQPQHF.

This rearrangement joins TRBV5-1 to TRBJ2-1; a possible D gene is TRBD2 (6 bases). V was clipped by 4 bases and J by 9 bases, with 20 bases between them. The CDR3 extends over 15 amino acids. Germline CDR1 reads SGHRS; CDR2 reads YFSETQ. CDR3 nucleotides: TGCGCCAGCAGCCCCCCCCGACTAGGCCACGGTGAGCAGTTCTTC. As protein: CASSPPRLGHGEQFF. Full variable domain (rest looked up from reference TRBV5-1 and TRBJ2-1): KAGVTQTPRYLIKTRGQQVTLSCSPISGHRSVSWYQQTPGQGLQFLFEYFSETQRNKGNFPGRFSGRQFSNSRSEMNVSTLELGDSALYLCASSPPRLGHGEQFFGPGTRLTVL.

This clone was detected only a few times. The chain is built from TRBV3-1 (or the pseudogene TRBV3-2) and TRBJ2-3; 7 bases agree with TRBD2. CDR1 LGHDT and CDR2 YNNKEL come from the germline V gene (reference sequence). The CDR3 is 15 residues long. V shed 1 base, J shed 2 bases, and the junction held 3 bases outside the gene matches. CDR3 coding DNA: TGTGCCAGCAGCCAAGCGGGAGGCCCCACAGATACGCAGTATTTT. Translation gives CASSQAGGPTDTQYF.

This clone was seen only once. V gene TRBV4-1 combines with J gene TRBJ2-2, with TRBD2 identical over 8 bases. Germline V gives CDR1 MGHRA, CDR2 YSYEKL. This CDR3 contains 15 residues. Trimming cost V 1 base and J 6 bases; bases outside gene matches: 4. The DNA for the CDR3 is TGCGCCAGCAGCCAAGCGGGAGGGCCTTCCGGGGAGCTGTTTTTT. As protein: CASSQAGGPSGELFF.

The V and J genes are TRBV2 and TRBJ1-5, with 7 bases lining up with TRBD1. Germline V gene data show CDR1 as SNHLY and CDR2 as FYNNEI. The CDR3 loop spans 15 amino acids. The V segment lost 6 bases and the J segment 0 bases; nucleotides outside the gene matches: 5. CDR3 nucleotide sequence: TGTGCCAGCAGGAGGGGGGACAGTAGCAATCAGCCCCAGCATTTT. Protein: CASRRGDSSNQPQHF.

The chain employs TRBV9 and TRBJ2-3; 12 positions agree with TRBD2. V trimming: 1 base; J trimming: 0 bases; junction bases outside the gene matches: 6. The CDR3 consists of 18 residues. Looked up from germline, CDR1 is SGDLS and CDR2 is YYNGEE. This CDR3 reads CASSVNPGTSGSTDTQYF. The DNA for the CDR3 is TGTGCCAGCAGCGTAAATCCTGGGACTAGCGGGAGCACAGATACGCAGTATTTT.

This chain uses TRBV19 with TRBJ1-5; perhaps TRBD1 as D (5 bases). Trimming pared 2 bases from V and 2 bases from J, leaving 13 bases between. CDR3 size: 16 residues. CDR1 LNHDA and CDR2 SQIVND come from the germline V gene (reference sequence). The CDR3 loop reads CASSIIPTGGNQPQHF. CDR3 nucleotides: TGTGCCAGTAGTATAATACCGACGGGGGGCAATCAGCCCCAGCATTTT.

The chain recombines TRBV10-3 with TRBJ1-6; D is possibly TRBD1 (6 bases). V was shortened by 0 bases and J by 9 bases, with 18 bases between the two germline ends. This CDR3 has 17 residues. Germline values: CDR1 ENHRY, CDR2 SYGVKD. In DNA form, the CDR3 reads TGTGCCATCAGTGAGTCTCCCGTCTGGGGGGGGCTTTCACCCCTCCACTTT. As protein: CAISESPVWGGLSPLHF.

The DNA for the CDR3 is TGCGCCAGCAGTGAGTCCACAGCAACTAATGAAAAACTGTTTTTT. It codes for CASSESTATNEKLFF. The chain is built from TRBV10-1 and TRBJ1-4, with D uncertain. This CDR3 contains 15 residues. V lost 0 bases, J lost 0 bases, and 5 bases lay in between. Germline V gene sequence: CDR1 WNHNN, CDR2 SYGVQD (reference sequence).

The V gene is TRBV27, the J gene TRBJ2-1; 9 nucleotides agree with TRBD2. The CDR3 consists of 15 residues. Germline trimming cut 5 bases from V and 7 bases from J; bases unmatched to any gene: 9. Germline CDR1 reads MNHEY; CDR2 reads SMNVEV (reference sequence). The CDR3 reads CASSKGSSGINEQFF. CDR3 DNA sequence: TGTGCCAGCAGTAAGGGCTCTAGCGGGATAAATGAGCAGTTCTTC.

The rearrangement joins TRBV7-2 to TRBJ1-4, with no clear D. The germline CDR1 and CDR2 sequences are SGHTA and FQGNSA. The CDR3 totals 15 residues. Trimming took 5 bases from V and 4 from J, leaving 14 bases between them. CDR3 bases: TGTGCCAGCAGCCAAGGTGCGGGTTATAATGAAAAACTGTTTTTT. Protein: CASSQGAGYNEKLFF.

CDR3 residues: CSPGGGPGETQYF. The CDR3 region has the DNA TGCAGCCCTGGGGGGGGGCCAGGGGAGACCCAGTACTTC. The chain recombines TRBV29-1 with TRBJ2-5; the D gene is possibly TRBD2 (7 bases). This CDR3 is built from 13 residues. V was trimmed by 8 bases and J by 5 bases, leaving 18 bases between them. The germline V gene has CDR1 SQVTM and CDR2 ANQGSEA.

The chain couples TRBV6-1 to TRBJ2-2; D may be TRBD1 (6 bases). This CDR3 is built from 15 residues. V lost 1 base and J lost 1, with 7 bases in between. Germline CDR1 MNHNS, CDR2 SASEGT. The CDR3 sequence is CASSEETGNTGELFF. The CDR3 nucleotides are TGTGCCAGCAGTGAAGAGACAGGGAACACCGGGGAGCTGTTTTTT.

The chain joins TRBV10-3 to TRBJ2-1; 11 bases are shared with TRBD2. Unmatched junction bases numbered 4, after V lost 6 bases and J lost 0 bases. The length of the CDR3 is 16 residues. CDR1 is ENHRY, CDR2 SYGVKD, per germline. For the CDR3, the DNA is TGTGCCATCAGGGGGACTAGCGGAGACTCCTACAATGAGCAGTTCTTC. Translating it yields CAIRGTSGDSYNEQFF.

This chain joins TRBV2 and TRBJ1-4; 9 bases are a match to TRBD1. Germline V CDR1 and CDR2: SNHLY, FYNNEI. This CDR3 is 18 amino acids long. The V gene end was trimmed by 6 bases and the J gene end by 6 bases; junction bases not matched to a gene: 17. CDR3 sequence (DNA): TGTGCCAGCAGGGCCCATGGACAGGGGAGAAGGGGCGATGAAAAACTGTTTTTT. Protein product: CASRAHGQGRRGDEKLFF. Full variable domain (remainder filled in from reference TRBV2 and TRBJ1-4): EPEVTQTPSHQVTQMGQEVILRCVPISNHLYFYWYRQILGQKVEFLVSFYNNEISEKSEIFDDQFSVERPDGSNFTLKIRSTKLEDSAMYFCASRAHGQGRRGDEKLFFGSGTQLSVL.

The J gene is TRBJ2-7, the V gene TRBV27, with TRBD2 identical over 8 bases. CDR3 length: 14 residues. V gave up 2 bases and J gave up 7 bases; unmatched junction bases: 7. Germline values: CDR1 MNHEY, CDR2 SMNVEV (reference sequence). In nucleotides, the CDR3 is TGTGCCAGCAGTTTAAAGCAGGTAGCGGGGGAGCAGTACTTC. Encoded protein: CASSLKQVAGEQYF.

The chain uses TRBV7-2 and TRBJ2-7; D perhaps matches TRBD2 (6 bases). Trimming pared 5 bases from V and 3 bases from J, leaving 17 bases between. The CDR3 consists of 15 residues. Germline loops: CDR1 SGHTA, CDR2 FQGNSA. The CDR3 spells CASSIMEGSLYEQYF. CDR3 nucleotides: TGTGCCAGCAGCATTATGGAGGGGAGCCTCTACGAGCAGTACTTC.

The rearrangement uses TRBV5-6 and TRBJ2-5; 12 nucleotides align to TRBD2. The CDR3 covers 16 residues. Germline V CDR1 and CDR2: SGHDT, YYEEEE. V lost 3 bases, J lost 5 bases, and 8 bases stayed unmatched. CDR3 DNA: TGTGCCAGCAGCTCCTTAGGGACTAGCGGGTCTGAGACCCAGTACTTC. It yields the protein CASSSLGTSGSETQYF.

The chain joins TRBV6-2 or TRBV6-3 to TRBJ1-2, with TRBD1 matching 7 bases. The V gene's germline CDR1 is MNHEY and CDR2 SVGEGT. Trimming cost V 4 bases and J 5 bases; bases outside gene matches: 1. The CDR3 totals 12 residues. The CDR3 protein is CASSSQGYGYTF. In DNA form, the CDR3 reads TGTGCCAGCAGTTCACAGGGGTATGGCTACACCTTC.

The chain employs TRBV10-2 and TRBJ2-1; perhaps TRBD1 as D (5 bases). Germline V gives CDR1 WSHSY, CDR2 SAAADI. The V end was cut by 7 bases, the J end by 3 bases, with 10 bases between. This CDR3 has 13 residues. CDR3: CASTGQLYNEQFF. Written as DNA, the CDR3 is TGCGCCAGCACAGGACAACTCTACAATGAGCAGTTCTTC.

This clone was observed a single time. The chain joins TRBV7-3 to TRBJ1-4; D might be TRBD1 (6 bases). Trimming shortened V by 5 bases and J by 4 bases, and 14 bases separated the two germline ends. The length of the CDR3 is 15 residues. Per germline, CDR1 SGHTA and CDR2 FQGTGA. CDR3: CASSDTGSGNEKLFF. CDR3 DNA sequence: TGTGCCAGCAGCGATACAGGGTCGGGTAATGAAAAACTGTTTTTT.

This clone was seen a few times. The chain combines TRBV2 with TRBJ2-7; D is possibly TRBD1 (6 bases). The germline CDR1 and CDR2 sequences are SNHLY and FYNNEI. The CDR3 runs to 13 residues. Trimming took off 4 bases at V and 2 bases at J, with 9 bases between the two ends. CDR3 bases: TGTGCCAGCAGTGCACAGGGAGCCTACGAGCAGTACTTC. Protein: CASSAQGAYEQYF.

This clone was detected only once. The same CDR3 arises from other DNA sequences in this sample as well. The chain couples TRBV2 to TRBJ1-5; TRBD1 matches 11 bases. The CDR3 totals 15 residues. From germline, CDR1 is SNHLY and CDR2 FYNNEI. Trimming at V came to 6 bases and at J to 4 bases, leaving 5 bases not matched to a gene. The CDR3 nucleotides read TGTGCCAGCAGGGCCGGGACAGGGGGAAATCAGCCCCAGCATTTT. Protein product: CASRAGTGGNQPQHF.

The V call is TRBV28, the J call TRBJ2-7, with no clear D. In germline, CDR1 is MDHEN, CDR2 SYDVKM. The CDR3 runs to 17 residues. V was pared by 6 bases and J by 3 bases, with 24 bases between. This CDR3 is CASSLLMPATVVYEQYF. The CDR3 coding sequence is TGTGCCAGCAGCTTACTTATGCCGGCGACTGTCGTCTACGAGCAGTACTTC.

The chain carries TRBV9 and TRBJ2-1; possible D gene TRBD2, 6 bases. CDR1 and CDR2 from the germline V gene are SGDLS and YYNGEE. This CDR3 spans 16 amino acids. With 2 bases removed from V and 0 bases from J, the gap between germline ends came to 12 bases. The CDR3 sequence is CASSVFTGSSYNEQFF. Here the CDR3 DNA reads TGTGCCAGCAGCGTCTTCACCGGGAGCTCCTACAATGAGCAGTTCTTC.

The CDR3 protein is CASSQERVRGEQFF. Written as DNA, the CDR3 is TGCGCCAGCAGCCAAGAACGAGTCCGCGGTGAGCAGTTCTTC. The J gene is TRBJ2-1, the V gene TRBV4-1; D gene ambiguous. The CDR3 extends over 14 amino acids. Germline loops: CDR1 MGHRA, CDR2 YSYEKL. Trimming left V 0 bases short and J 9 bases short, with 12 bases between.

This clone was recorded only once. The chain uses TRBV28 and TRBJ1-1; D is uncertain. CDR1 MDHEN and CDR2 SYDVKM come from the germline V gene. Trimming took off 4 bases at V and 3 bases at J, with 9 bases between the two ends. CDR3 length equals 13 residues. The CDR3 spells CASSYSRYTEAFF. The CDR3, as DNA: TGTGCCAGCAGTTACAGTCGGTACACTGAAGCTTTCTTT.

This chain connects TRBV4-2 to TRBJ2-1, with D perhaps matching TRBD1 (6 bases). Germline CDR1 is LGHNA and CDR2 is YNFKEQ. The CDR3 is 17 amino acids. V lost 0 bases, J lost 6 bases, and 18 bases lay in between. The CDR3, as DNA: TGTGCCAGCAGCCAAGACCAGGGGAACACATGGGTCAATGAGCAGTTCTTC. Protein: CASSQDQGNTWVNEQFF.